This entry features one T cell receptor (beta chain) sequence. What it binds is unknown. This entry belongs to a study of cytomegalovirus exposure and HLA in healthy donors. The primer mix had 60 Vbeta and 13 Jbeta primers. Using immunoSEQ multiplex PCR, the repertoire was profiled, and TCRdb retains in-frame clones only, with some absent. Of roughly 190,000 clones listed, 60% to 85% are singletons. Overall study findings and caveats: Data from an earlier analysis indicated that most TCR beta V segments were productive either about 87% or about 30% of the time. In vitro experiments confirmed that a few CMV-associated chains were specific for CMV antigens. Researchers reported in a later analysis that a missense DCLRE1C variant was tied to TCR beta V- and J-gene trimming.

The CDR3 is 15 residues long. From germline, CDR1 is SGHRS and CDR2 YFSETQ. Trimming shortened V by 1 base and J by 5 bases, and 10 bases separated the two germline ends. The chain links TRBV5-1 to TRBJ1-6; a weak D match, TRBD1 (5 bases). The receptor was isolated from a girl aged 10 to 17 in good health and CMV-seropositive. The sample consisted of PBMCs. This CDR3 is CASSLFDRDNSPLHF. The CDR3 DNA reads TGCGCCAGCAGCTTGTTCGACAGAGATAATTCACCCCTCCACTTT.